This entry concerns a single T cell receptor beta chain. Its target is not known. Germline CDR1 ENHRY, CDR2 SYGVKD. The CDR3 contains 15 residues. V trimming: 3 bases; J trimming: 5 bases; junction bases outside the gene matches: 5. The data derive from a study of early stage breast cancer tumors. Study-level information: Most invasive tumors, twelve of 16, were ER+/PR+/HER2-. Samples were sequenced at approximately 9.5-fold average coverage. Whole-study findings and limits: Chain pairing and CD4, CD8 or FOXP3 expression were not captured. Most shared enriched TCRB sequences were commonly generated ones.

The table came from immunoSEQ multiplex PCR; TCRdb's copy has only in-frame clones and leaves some out. Counted here are 50,000 to 65,000 clones, over 80% occurring once; the ten biggest clones make up 4% to 5.5%. The TCR sequence derives from a person between 70 and 80 years old with breast cancer. Specimen: blood. The chain carries TRBV10-3 and TRBJ2-1, with 9 bases matching TRBD2. The CDR3 sequence: CAISEETSGHNEQFF. CDR3 sequence (DNA): TGTGCCATCAGTGAAGAGACTAGCGGACACAATGAGCAGTTCTTC.